The clone carrying this T cell receptor beta chain appeared a few times. Its matching antigen is unknown. Time point in this sample: pre-sensitization, week 0. Treatment: therapeutic diphenylcyclopropenone sensitization with weekly scalp DPC. Individual cDNA molecules each carried unique molecular identifiers attached by the library. TCRdb recomputed calls from the RACE reads with MiXCR, one row per CDR3 protein. The sample has over 300,000 distinct CDR3 sequences; roughly 5.3% are singletons. This sample stems from a study of human T cells and chemical hapten exposure. The study's findings and limits: The study found expanded TCRs formed significantly more large CDR3 similarity clusters than controls.

Per germline, CDR1 MNHEY and CDR2 SVGAGI. V dropped 4 bases and J dropped 3 bases, with 12 bases sitting between them. The CDR3 is 14 residues long. Source: whole blood, taken in connection with sensitization to the hapten diphenylcyclopropenone (DPC). The sequence was collected from a woman aged 50 to 60 with alopecia areata. Some clones in this sample may be carry-over from other donors' samples. The chain recombines TRBV6-5 with TRBJ1-2; D possibly corresponds to TRBD1 (5 bases). The CDR3 loop reads CASSFRGSYYGYTF. CDR3 nucleotide sequence: TGTGCCAGCAGTTTCCGGGGGTCCTACTATGGCTACACCTTC.